These 14 T cell receptor beta chains were all obtained from the same sample, sequenced in a study of regulatory T cells in long-lasting Graves disease (TCRdb year 2021). Libraries were prepared through multiplex PCR. Sequencing instrument: Illumina HiSeq 4000. iRepertoire HTBI primers and Arm-PCR amplification of CDR3 regions were used to construct TCR beta libraries. TCRdb's own reprocessing of the public reads used fastp at Q25 and MiXCR and kept productive beta chains. Rows with one shared CDR3 protein collapse into an entry with the most common genes and DNA. Counted in this sample were some 350,000 distinct CDR3 sequences; about 16% of them appeared once. 20% to 25% of the sample is in the top ten clones. The label giving this sample's time point can be read as: newly diagnosed GD, antithyroid drugs for less than 3 months. For both TCR sequencing and RNA sequencing, RNA was extracted from PBMCs in TRIzol.

A further study also used this sample, focusing on T cells in Graves' hyperthyroidism and ophthalmopathy.

The sequencing here drew on peripheral blood mononuclear cells (PBMCs), taken at new diagnosis, from a patient treated with antithyroid drugs. The receptors were sampled from a woman between 18 and 30 years old with Graves disease. Donor details come from another sample of the same person, matched by shared clones.

The sample holds a few counts of this clonotype. The rearrangement joins TRBV11-2 to TRBJ1-4; no firm D call. The germline gives CDR1 SGHAT, CDR2 FQNNGV. This CDR3 is 16 amino acids long. V shed 4 bases and J shed 4 bases, with 16 bases lying between them. CDR3 DNA sequence: TGTGCCAGCAGCTCTTTGGCGCAGAGCCGTAATGAAAAACTGTTTTTT. Protein product: CASSSLAQSRNEKLFF. Full variable domain (remainder filled in from reference TRBV11-2 and TRBJ1-4): EAGVAQSPRYKIIEKRQSVAFWCNPISGHATLYWYQQILGQGPKLLIQFQNNGVVDDSQLPKDRFSAERLKGVDSTLKIQPAKLEDSAVYLCASSSLAQSRNEKLFFGSGTQLSVL.

In its sample, this clonotype was seen a few times. This chain joins TRBV19 and TRBJ2-7; 11 positions match TRBD2. The CDR3 has 15 residues. Unmatched junction bases numbered 4, after V lost 4 bases and J lost 2 bases. Germline CDR1 is LNHDA and CDR2 is SQIVND (reference sequence). CDR3 residues: CASSRGLAVPYEQYF. The CDR3 nucleotides are TGTGCCAGTAGTAGGGGACTAGCGGTCCCCTACGAGCAGTACTTC.

The gene calls are TRBV10-1 and TRBJ2-1; the D gene is possibly TRBD1 (6 bases). V was clipped by 8 bases and J by 2 bases, with 10 bases between them. CDR3 length equals 13 residues. Germline CDR1 and CDR2: WNHNN and SYGVQD (reference sequence). The chain's CDR3 is CASGRTAYNEQFF. CDR3 coding DNA: TGCGCCAGCGGACGGACAGCCTACAATGAGCAGTTCTTC.

This clonotype was counted many times. The chain carries TRBV3-1 and TRBJ2-7, with TRBD2 matching over 12 bases. V trimming: 1 base; J trimming: 13 bases; junction bases outside the gene matches: 8. CDR3 length equals 14 residues. The germline CDR1 and CDR2 sequences are LGHDT and YNNKEL (reference sequence). CDR3 residues: CASSQAVTSGRQYF. As DNA, the CDR3 is TGTGCCAGCAGCCAAGCGGTGACTAGCGGGAGACAATACTTC.

V and J are TRBV27 and TRBJ1-2, with TRBD1 matching 8 bases. Germline V gives CDR1 MNHEY, CDR2 SMNVEV (reference sequence). V lost 2 bases, J lost 8 bases, and 4 bases stayed unmatched. CDR3 length: 13 amino acids. Written as DNA, the CDR3 is TGTGCCAGCAGTTTAGCACAGGGGGAAGGCTACACCTTC. It yields the protein CASSLAQGEGYTF.

This chain connects TRBV19 to TRBJ1-1; D ambiguous. The CDR3 has 13 residues. The V gene lost 7 bases and the J gene lost 11 bases, with 20 bases spanning the gap. The germline CDR1 and CDR2 sequences are LNHDA and SQIVND (reference sequence). The CDR3 DNA follows: TGTGCCAGTATGGTGGTAGGGTCATTCTCGGCTTTCTTT. It yields the protein CASMVVGSFSAFF.

This clonotype was counted ten times or more. The chain joins TRBV2 to TRBJ2-3; a possible D gene is TRBD2 (6 bases). Deletions cut 6 bases from V and 6 bases from J, with 13 bases between. The CDR3 covers 13 residues. Germline values: CDR1 SNHLY, CDR2 FYNNEI. The CDR3, as DNA: TGTGCCAGCAGCGAACACGGAGGGGATACGCAGTATTTT. It yields the protein CASSEHGGDTQYF.

This rearrangement joins TRBV7-2 to TRBJ2-7; D tentatively fits TRBD1 or TRBD2 (5 bases each). V was shortened by 3 bases and J by 0 bases, with 12 bases between the two germline ends. CDR3 length: 15 residues. Per germline, CDR1 SGHTA and CDR2 FQGNSA. The CDR3, as DNA: TGTGCCAGCAGCTTCCGGGACGGATACTCCTACGAGCAGTACTTC. As protein: CASSFRDGYSYEQYF.

At least ten counts were recorded for this clonotype. This chain joins TRBV28 and TRBJ2-1; 7 bases are a match to TRBD2. CDR1 is MDHEN, CDR2 SYDVKM, per germline. The CDR3 contains 15 residues. Trimming cost V 6 bases and J 2 bases; bases outside gene matches: 7. In DNA, the CDR3 is TGTGCCAGCAGACTCCTAGCGGAGACCTACAATGAGCAGTTCTTC. It specifies CASRLLAETYNEQFF.

This clonotype occurred many times. The chain recombines TRBV12-3 or TRBV12-4 with TRBJ2-7; 10 bases map to TRBD1. The J segment lost 7 bases and the V segment lost 5 bases, leaving 8 bases of the junction unmatched. This CDR3 has 14 residues. This chain's CDR3 is CASSRDRGRHEQYF. The CDR3 bases are TGTGCCAGCAGTCGGGACAGGGGTCGACATGAGCAGTACTTC.

This clonotype was recorded at least ten times. The chain has TRBV24-1 and TRBJ1-2; perhaps TRBD1 as D (6 bases). CDR3 length equals 14 residues. V was clipped by 2 bases and J by 4 bases, with 10 bases between them. Germline-derived CDR1 and CDR2 are KGHDR and SFDVKD. The CDR3 loop is CATSDSPDSYGYTF. CDR3 nucleotides: TGTGCCACCAGTGATTCACCGGACAGCTATGGCTACACCTTC.

This clonotype was counted ten times or more. The chain employs TRBV7-9 and TRBJ2-1, with D uncertain. V shed 5 bases and J shed 2 bases, with 19 bases lying between them. Germline V lookup: CDR1 SEHNR, CDR2 FQNEAQ (reference sequence). The CDR3 spans 17 residues. The CDR3 reads CASSHQGAIEPYNEQFF. CDR3 DNA: TGTGCCAGCAGCCACCAAGGAGCAATCGAACCCTACAATGAGCAGTTCTTC.

This clonotype was found a few times. The V and J genes are TRBV6-1 and TRBJ2-7; D gene unclear. Germline CDR1 MNHNS, CDR2 SASEGT. The CDR3 is 13 residues long. V lost 0 bases, J lost 2 bases, and 5 bases lay in between. In DNA, the CDR3 is TGTGCCAGCAGTGAAGCAGTAACCTACGAGCAGTACTTC. As protein: CASSEAVTYEQYF.

On this clonotype itself: A read error may be the cause here, since a much bigger clone is one base away. V is TRBV27 and J is TRBJ1-1, with 7 positions matching TRBD1. Germline V lookup: CDR1 MNHEY, CDR2 SMNVEV (reference sequence). Trimming removed 8 bases from V and 1 base from J; junction bases left unmatched: 7. The CDR3 extends over 14 amino acids. As DNA, the CDR3 is TGTGCCAGCGACCAGGGGGGGGGGAACACTGAAGCTTTCTTT. Translation: CASDQGGGNTEAFF.